This TCR beta chain was identified during a study of vaccination effects on CD4 cells after COVID-19. Across the whole study: Vaccine administered to participants consisted of two doses of either BNT162b2 or mRNA-1273. A couple of convalescent donors provided samples 16 days and one week before vaccination.

Antigen-specific CD4+ T cells were expanded with viral peptide pools in the ViraFEST assay before sequencing. Isolating CD4+ T cells followed less than 11 days of culture. SARS-CoV-2 infected the person between March and December 2020, as confirmed by PCR. A few million PBMC were placed in each well, which was supplemented with 10 IU/ml IL-2 and approximately 10 ug/ml peptides. Profiling relied on immunoSEQ multiplex PCR, and the TCRdb table lists in-frame clones only, not all of them. The sample records more than 35,000 clones, under 80% being singletons. Trimming at V came to 9 bases and at J to 4 bases, leaving 7 bases not matched to a gene. Germline V gene sequence: CDR1 SNHLY, CDR2 FYNNEI. The CDR3 has 13 amino acids. A word on this clone: Its antigen is as yet unknown.

This clonotype was sampled from a human donor who had a prior SARS-CoV-2 infection. Sequenced here: CD4+ T cells from PBMCs cultured with a peptide pool, sampled before COVID-19 vaccination. The rearrangement uses TRBV2 and TRBJ2-3; 7 bases line up with TRBD2. The CDR3 is CASNAGVADTQYF. The CDR3 DNA is TGTGCCAGTAACGCGGGGGTGGCAGATACGCAGTATTTT.